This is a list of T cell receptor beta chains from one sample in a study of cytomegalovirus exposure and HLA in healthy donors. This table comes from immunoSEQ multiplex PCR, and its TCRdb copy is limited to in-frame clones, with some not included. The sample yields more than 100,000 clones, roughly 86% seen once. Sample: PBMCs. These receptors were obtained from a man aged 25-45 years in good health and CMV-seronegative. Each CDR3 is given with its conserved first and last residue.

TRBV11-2 CASSLTAGYNEQFF
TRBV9 CASSVAAGEGYGYTF
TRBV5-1 CASSLWAGNTGELFF
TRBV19 CASSMSDAVNTQYF
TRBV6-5 CASSSPSEAFF
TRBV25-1 CASSPPGQGSGGYTF
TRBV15 CATSRGTGDGYTF
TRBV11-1 CASSLKLSYEQYF
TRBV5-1 CASSLGGARLGETQYF
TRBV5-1 CASSLSGTGVYEQYF
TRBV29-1 CSVEDRGEDYGYTF
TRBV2 CASRAITTTGELFF
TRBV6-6 CASSYGINEQYF
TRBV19 CASSRLAGGRKSYNEQFF
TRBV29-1 CSVGVTGGNGYTF
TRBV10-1 CASRPRAICLLYNEQFF
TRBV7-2 CASSSGGGSRIQYF
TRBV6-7 CASSQGLADSQETQYF
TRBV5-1 CASSNKLWDSQVREKLFF
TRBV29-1 CSVGGSSYNEQFF
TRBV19 CASSIAQSRVTQYF
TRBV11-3 CASSFAGEVETQYF
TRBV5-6 CASSSTGVTRGNTEAFF
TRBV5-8 CASSMRTGGKFF
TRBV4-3 CASSPKIGRGMNTEAFF
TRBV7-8 CASSGAGRSYNEQFF
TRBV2 CASRTGRAYEQYF
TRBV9 CASSVGYRGRLNTGELFF
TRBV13 CASSFDSSKSTGELFF
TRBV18 CASSPRGQGGESGYTF
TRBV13 CASSLGGTGKGNEKLFF
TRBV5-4 CASSRIGTGREQYF
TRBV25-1 CASSDLATGPSEAFF
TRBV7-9 CASSLVVNEKLFF
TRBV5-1 CASSPSGGVETQYF
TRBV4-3 CASSQGENQPQHF
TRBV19 CASTGTGGAGANVLTF
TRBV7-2 CASSLSPGYEQYF
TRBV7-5 CARFRRPQLRNRYNEQFF
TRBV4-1 CASSQDQYTGELFF
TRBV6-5 CASSYSSSGTGELFF
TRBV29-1 CSVVDRGLPYEQYF
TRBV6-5 CASRTTLNEQFF
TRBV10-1 CASSESGGRTQYF
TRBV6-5 CASSTGQGGGYTF
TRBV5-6 CASSLAAGRNTIYF
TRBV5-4 CASSYPGGGSTDTQYF
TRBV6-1 CASSTKTGANNEQFF
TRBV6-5 CASSRLNTEAFF
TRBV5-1 CASSLVEGANTEAFF
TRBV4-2 CASSQVSGEKQYF
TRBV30 CAWSVLAGGTREQFF
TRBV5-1 CASSPGTSGNNEQFF
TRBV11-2 CASSPSGTGGAEKLFF
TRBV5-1 CASSLVSSGFSSYEQYF